These 31 T cell receptor beta chains were sequenced from one sample in a study of shared clonotypes between healthy human individuals. The table came from immunoSEQ multiplex PCR; TCRdb's copy has only in-frame clones and leaves some out. The data hold 2 million to 2.5 million clones, with approximately 94% observed a single time. The sample consisted of naive CD4+ T cells sorted from blood. As for subset: CD45RA+ positively selected. Source of these receptors: a man aged 18 to 35 in good health.

This chain joins TRBV30 and TRBJ1-6; 7 bases are shared with TRBD1. Germline V lookup: CDR1 GTSNPN, CDR2 SVGIG (reference sequence). Trimming cost V 3 bases and J 7 bases; bases outside gene matches: 6. This CDR3 comprises 14 residues. The CDR3 is CAWSLETGNSPLHF. In nucleotides, the CDR3 is TGTGCCTGGAGCCTGGAGACAGGGAATTCACCCCTCCACTTT.

The chain combines TRBV29-1 with TRBJ1-4, with unresolved D. This CDR3 has 13 amino acids. Trimming left V 6 bases short and J 5 bases short, with 13 bases between. Per the germline V gene, CDR1 is SQVTM and CDR2 is ANQGSEA. In nucleotides, the CDR3 is TGCAGCGTCCAAGGCAGACTAAATGAAAAACTGTTTTTT. Encoded protein: CSVQGRLNEKLFF.

The rearrangement uses TRBV6-4 and TRBJ2-3; D call uncertain. V was clipped by 3 bases and J by 1 base, with 8 bases between them. This CDR3 spans 14 amino acids. Looked up from germline, CDR1 is MRHNA and CDR2 is SNTAGT. The CDR3 region is CASSEGPGTDTQYF. DNA of the CDR3: TGTGCCAGCAGTGAAGGACCAGGCACAGATACGCAGTATTTT.

The rearrangement links TRBV6-5 to TRBJ1-2; D might be TRBD1 (6 bases). Deletions cut 0 bases from V and 6 bases from J, with 11 bases between. Germline V gene lookup returns CDR1 MNHEY and CDR2 SVGAGI. The CDR3 has 14 amino acids. The CDR3 is CASSYSTNRDGYTF. CDR3 nucleotides: TGTGCCAGCAGTTACTCGACAAACAGGGATGGCTACACCTTC.

This chain joins TRBV28 and TRBJ1-5; D uncertain. Germline assignment: CDR1 MDHEN and CDR2 SYDVKM. The germline V and J ends were trimmed by 3 bases and 0 bases, with 9 bases remaining between them. The CDR3 extends over 15 amino acids. The chain's CDR3 is CASSFLGSSNQPQHF. DNA for the CDR3: TGTGCCAGCAGTTTTCTCGGGTCTAGCAATCAGCCCCAGCATTTT.

The chain couples TRBV29-1 to TRBJ1-1; a weak D match, TRBD1 (5 bases). This CDR3 comprises 15 residues. Germline values: CDR1 SQVTM, CDR2 ANQGSEA. Trimming pared 6 bases from V and 3 bases from J, leaving 20 bases between. This CDR3 reads CSVQEPGLRHTEAFF. The CDR3 nucleotides read TGCAGCGTCCAAGAACCGGGACTAAGGCACACTGAAGCTTTCTTT.

This chain joins TRBV6-5 and TRBJ2-5; 7 bases line up with TRBD2. The V gene end was trimmed by 0 bases and the J gene end by 7 bases; junction bases not matched to a gene: 5. The CDR3 is 14 residues long. Germline CDR1 reads MNHEY; CDR2 reads SVGAGI. The CDR3, as DNA: TGTGCCAGCAGTTACTCGGGAGGGAAAGGGACCCAGTACTTC. Amino acids: CASSYSGGKGTQYF.

The chain recombines TRBV7-3 with TRBJ2-2; D gene ambiguous. CDR1 is SGHTA, CDR2 FQGTGA, per germline. The CDR3 runs to 13 residues. Trimming stripped 4 bases from V and 3 bases from J, with 6 bases between. CDR3: CASSSSYTGELFF. The CDR3 DNA reads as TGTGCCAGCAGCTCCTCCTACACCGGGGAGCTGTTTTTT.

The genes are TRBV6-5 and TRBJ1-5, with a tentative D call TRBD1 (5 bases). This CDR3 comprises 13 residues. Germline CDR1 reads MNHEY; CDR2 reads SVGAGI. The germline V and J ends were trimmed by 5 bases and 6 bases, with 11 bases remaining between them. In DNA, the CDR3 is TGTGCCAGCAGTGTAAGGGGTAGTCAGCCCCAGCATTTT. It encodes CASSVRGSQPQHF.

The V and J genes are TRBV2 and TRBJ1-2, with 8 bases aligning to TRBD1. This CDR3 has 15 amino acids. Germline CDR1 is SNHLY and CDR2 is FYNNEI. V lost 4 bases, J lost 5 bases, and 9 bases stayed unmatched. The CDR3 is CASSVEDRGLYGYTF. The CDR3 DNA reads as TGTGCCAGCAGTGTCGAAGACAGGGGCCTGTATGGCTACACCTTC.

The gene calls are TRBV19 and TRBJ1-1, with TRBD1 as a possible D gene (5 bases). The CDR3 runs to 16 residues. V was clipped by 5 bases and J by 3 bases, with 19 bases between them. Germline assignment: CDR1 LNHDA and CDR2 SQIVND (reference sequence). In DNA, the CDR3 is TGTGCCAGTAGTGGGGGACCCGGTTTAGCGGACACTGAAGCTTTCTTT. Protein sequence: CASSGGPGLADTEAFF.

This clone was seen just once. The genes are TRBV6-6 and TRBJ2-7; D is perhaps TRBD1 (5 bases). The CDR3 runs 12 residues. Trimming left V 8 bases short and J 3 bases short, with 11 bases between. CDR1 is MNHNY, CDR2 SVGAGI, per germline (reference sequence). CDR3 protein: CASLGHLYEQYF. DNA for the CDR3: TGTGCCAGCCTTGGACATCTCTACGAGCAGTACTTC.

This clone was recorded only once. This chain connects TRBV19 to TRBJ1-4; 7 nucleotides match TRBD1. Trimming at V came to 8 bases and at J to 5 bases, leaving 8 bases not matched to a gene. The V gene's germline CDR1 is LNHDA and CDR2 SQIVND (reference sequence). The CDR3 has 14 residues. CDR3 loop: CASGRTGLNEKLFF. The CDR3 DNA follows: TGTGCCAGTGGAAGGACAGGCCTGAATGAAAAACTGTTTTTT.

The rearrangement uses TRBV19 and TRBJ2-3; D not resolved. The CDR3 has 11 residues. Germline V gene data show CDR1 as LNHDA and CDR2 as SQIVND (reference sequence). Trimming pared 6 bases from V and 4 bases from J, leaving 5 bases between. CDR3: CASSGADTQYF. Written as DNA, the CDR3 is TGTGCCAGTAGCGGTGCAGATACGCAGTATTTT.

The chain has TRBV5-6 and TRBJ1-1; 8 bases agree with TRBD1. V lost 4 bases, J lost 1 base, and 9 bases stayed unmatched. The CDR3 loop spans 16 amino acids. Germline CDR1 and CDR2: SGHDT and YYEEEE. DNA for the CDR3: TGTGCCAGCAGCCCCTCCCCGGACAGGGAGAACACTGAAGCTTTCTTT. Amino acids: CASSPSPDRENTEAFF.

The V and J genes are TRBV4-3 and TRBJ2-5; D is undetermined. From germline, CDR1 is LGHNA and CDR2 YSLEER. V shed 1 base and J shed 5 bases, with 14 bases lying between them. CDR3 length: 15 amino acids. CDR3 residues: CASSQGPAVLETQYF. CDR3 DNA sequence: TGCGCCAGCAGCCAAGGTCCGGCGGTGTTGGAGACCCAGTACTTC.

This clone was picked up one time. The chain is built from TRBV5-1 and TRBJ2-1, with 7 bases aligning to TRBD1. The CDR3 contains 13 residues. Germline trimming cut 4 bases from V and 5 bases from J; bases unmatched to any gene: 3. Per the germline V gene, CDR1 is SGHRS and CDR2 is YFSETQ. CDR3 coding DNA: TGCGCCAGCAGCGGGGACAGTAACAATGAGCAGTTCTTC. Translation: CASSGDSNNEQFF.

The chain links TRBV6-1 to TRBJ1-2, with D maybe TRBD1 (5 bases). V was shortened by 5 bases and J by 2 bases, with 9 bases between the two germline ends. Per germline, CDR1 MNHNS and CDR2 SASEGT. CDR3 length: 13 amino acids. The CDR3 coding sequence is TGTGCCAGCAGTATCGACAGCAACTATGGCTACACCTTC. This translates into CASSIDSNYGYTF.

Note on this clone: The germline gene is not matched at one end of the junction; a read error may be the cause. V gene TRBV7-2 combines with J gene TRBJ2-7, with 7 bases aligning to TRBD1. CDR3 size: 13 residues. The germline CDR1 and CDR2 sequences are SGHTA and FQGNSA. CDR3 residues: CASSFGRRDSPDF. DNA of the CDR3: TGTGCCAGCAGCTTCGGCCGCCGGGACAGCCCAGACTTC.

Turning to this clone: Other DNA sequences of this sample code for an identical CDR3. V is TRBV2 and J is TRBJ2-3, with D possibly TRBD2 on 5 matching bases. V lost 4 bases and J lost 3, with 14 bases in between. There are 15 residues in the CDR3. Per the germline V gene, CDR1 is SNHLY and CDR2 is FYNNEI. Written as DNA, the CDR3 is TGTGCCAGCAGTGGGCAACGGGGTGGAACAGATACGCAGTATTTT. Translated: CASSGQRGGTDTQYF.

This chain joins TRBV11-2 and TRBJ2-1; a possible D gene is TRBD1 (6 bases). There are 16 residues in the CDR3. Germline V lookup: CDR1 SGHAT, CDR2 FQNNGV. V lost 1 base, J lost 5 bases, and 15 bases lay in between. The DNA for the CDR3 is TGTGCCAGCAGCTTAGTTGGGGGCAGTAAAGACAATGAGCAGTTCTTC. It codes for CASSLVGGSKDNEQFF.

The chain joins TRBV5-4 to TRBJ2-2; 13 nucleotides agree with TRBD2. Germline loops: CDR1 SGHNT, CDR2 YYREEE (reference sequence). This CDR3 contains 17 residues. Trimming removed 0 bases from V and 5 bases from J; junction bases left unmatched: 4. The CDR3 protein is CASSLGGLAGKTGELFF. CDR3 DNA sequence: TGTGCCAGCAGCTTGGGGGGACTAGCGGGAAAGACCGGGGAGCTGTTTTTT.

This chain links TRBV28 with TRBJ2-3, with 9 bases matching TRBD1. Germline V CDR1 and CDR2: MDHEN, SYDVKM. This CDR3 has 16 residues. The ends lost 6 bases at V and 4 bases at J; junction bases unmatched: 11. Here the CDR3 reads CASSWGWDRDADTQYF. The CDR3 DNA reads TGTGCCAGCAGCTGGGGGTGGGACAGGGATGCAGATACGCAGTATTTT.

The chain combines TRBV30 with TRBJ1-6; 8 positions agree with TRBD1. The CDR3 is 15 residues long. Germline loops: CDR1 GTSNPN, CDR2 SVGIG (reference sequence). V lost 4 bases, J lost 8 bases, and 10 bases stayed unmatched. The CDR3 region has the DNA TGTGCCTGGACTCTCCTGGACAGGGTCGATTCACCCCTCCACTTT. It specifies CAWTLLDRVDSPLHF. Full variable domain (rest looked up from reference TRBV30 and TRBJ1-6): SQTIHQWPATLVQPVGSPLSLECTVEGTSNPNLYWYRQAAGRGLQLLFYSVGIGQISSEVPQNLSASRPQDRQFILSSKKLLLSDSGFYLCAWTLLDRVDSPLHFGNGTRLTVT.

CDR3 nucleotides: TGTGCCAGCAGTTTATCCCCAGGGACAGGCTCTGGAAACACCATATATTTT. It is translated as CASSLSPGTGSGNTIYF. The rearrangement links TRBV28 to TRBJ1-3; 8 bases are shared with TRBD1. Germline loops: CDR1 MDHEN, CDR2 SYDVKM. The junction had 5 bases not matched to a gene; V was cut back by 1 base and J by 0 bases. The CDR3 totals 17 residues.

The V and J genes are TRBV27 and TRBJ2-7; TRBD1 agrees at 11 bases. Per germline, CDR1 MNHEY and CDR2 SMNVEV (reference sequence). V gave up 0 bases and J gave up 2 bases; unmatched junction bases: 6. The CDR3 is 17 residues long. The CDR3 loop reads CASSLSFPGQGAYEQYF. The CDR3, as DNA: TGTGCCAGCAGTTTATCCTTCCCGGGACAGGGGGCCTACGAGCAGTACTTC.

The V call is TRBV12-5, the J call TRBJ2-3; no firm D call. Between the trimmed V and J ends, which lost 6 bases and 0 bases, there was a span of 4 bases. Per the germline V gene, CDR1 is LGHNT and CDR2 is FRNRAP. This CDR3 region has 12 residues. The CDR3 DNA is TGTGCTAGTGGAAAGAGCACAGATACGCAGTATTTT. This encodes CASGKSTDTQYF.

This clone was seen a few times. V usage is TRBV28 and J usage is TRBJ1-6, with D hard to call. CDR1 is MDHEN and CDR2 is SYDVKM in the germline V gene. The CDR3 has 10 amino acids. Trimming removed 8 bases from V and 14 bases from J, with 10 bases in between. As DNA, the CDR3 is TGTGCCAGCGGGCCCAACACCCTCCACTTT. Translation gives CASGPNTLHF.

The V and J genes are TRBV5-1 and TRBJ2-5, with 11 bases aligning to TRBD1. Losses at the gene ends were 2 bases for V and 8 bases for J; bases not matched to a gene: 2. In germline, CDR1 is SGHRS, CDR2 YFSETQ. CDR3 length equals 13 residues. In DNA form, the CDR3 reads TGCGCCAGCAGCTTTGGACAGGGGGCTACCCAGTACTTC. The encoded protein is CASSFGQGATQYF.

The V call is TRBV18, the J call TRBJ1-2; the D is unclear. Germline-derived CDR1 and CDR2 are KGHSH and LQKENI. The CDR3 loop spans 13 amino acids. V was shortened by 2 bases and J by 4 bases, with 8 bases between the two germline ends. DNA for the CDR3: TGTGCCAGCTCACCAGGGTCCGTCTATGGCTACACCTTC. Translated: CASSPGSVYGYTF. Based on the CDR3 plus reference TRBV18 and TRBJ1-2, the full variable domain is NAGVMQNPRHLVRRRGQEARLRCSPMKGHSHVYWYRQLPEEGLKFMVYLQKENIIDESGMPKERFSAEFPKEGPSILRIQQVVRGDSAAYFCASSPGSVYGYTFGSGTRLTVV.

The chain has TRBV7-4 and TRBJ2-7; TRBD2 matches at 8 bases. This CDR3 has 19 residues. Trimming took 4 bases from V and 3 from J; bases not matched to a gene: 20. Germline loops: CDR1 SGHVT, CDR2 SQSDAQ. Here the CDR3 DNA reads TGTGCCAGCAGCTCCCCTTTTCGAGCGGGGGCCCCGATCTGCTACGAGCAGTACTTC. Amino acid sequence: CASSSPFRAGAPICYEQYF.